This T cell receptor beta chain originates from a study of T cells in Graves' hyperthyroidism and ophthalmopathy. Amplification yielded TCR beta CDR3 regions, with RNA transcripts as the source. HTBI primers were employed in a first-round RT-PCR of the TCR CDR3. TCRdb re-called the multiplex PCR reads through MiXCR, storing one row per CDR3 protein. The sample has around 450,000 distinct CDR3 sequences; roughly 13% are singletons. Patients aged 18 to 65 had newly diagnosed hyperthyroidism that had lasted under 2 months. This clonotype was obtained from a woman aged 18-29 years with Graves' hyperthyroidism. The sample consisted of blood.

CDR3 sequence reads: CSATREGLGSEQYF. The CDR3 bases are TGCAGTGCTACCAGGGAGGGACTAGGGTCCGAGCAGTACTTC. The J gene is TRBJ2-7, the V gene TRBV20-1, with 8 bases aligning to TRBD2. Trimming cost V 4 bases and J 6 bases; bases outside gene matches: 11. CDR1 and CDR2 (germline): DFQATT, SNEGSKA (reference sequence). The CDR3 covers 14 residues.